The 30 T cell receptor beta chains presented below share a single source sample, sequenced in a study of T cell responses to AZD1222 COVID-19 vaccine. Clones were read by immunoSEQ multiplex PCR, and TCRdb kept only the in-frame ones, dropping some. The repertoire holds 250,000 or so clones, with approximately 93% as singletons. Sequences were derived from peripheral blood, sampled on day 0 of AZD1222 vaccination. The receptors originated from an adult in good health.

For this clone: One end of the junction fails to match germline, which may point to a read error. The V and J genes are TRBV27 and TRBJ2-3; 11 positions agree with TRBD2. In germline, CDR1 is MNHEY, CDR2 SMNVEV (reference sequence). The CDR3 totals 13 residues. The CDR3 DNA sequence: TGTGCCAGCAGTCCGCCTCCGACTAGCGGGGATGTTTTT. It is translated as CASSPPPTSGDVF.

The chain employs TRBV5-6 and TRBJ1-1; D is unclear. This CDR3 has 15 amino acids. CDR1 is SGHDT and CDR2 is YYEEEE in the germline V gene. V lost 3 bases to trimming and J lost 3 bases, with 15 bases between them. CDR3 DNA sequence: TGTGCCAGCAGCTATAGGGTGGCGCTGCACACTGAAGCTTTCTTT. This translates into CASSYRVALHTEAFF. Together with reference TRBV5-6 and TRBJ1-1, the CDR3 gives the full variable domain: DAGVTQSPTHLIKTRGQQVTLRCSPKSGHDTVSWYQQALGQGPQFIFQYYEEEERQRGNFPDRFSGHQFPNYSSELNVNALLLGDSALYLCASSYRVALHTEAFFGQGTRLTVV.

The chain has TRBV7-9 and TRBJ1-2; 8 positions match TRBD1. J lost 2 bases, V lost 2 bases, and 4 bases had no gene match. The CDR3 has 15 residues. Germline V gene data show CDR1 as SEHNR and CDR2 as FQNEAQ (reference sequence). CDR3 loop: CASSLSGTGNYGYTF. CDR3 coding DNA: TGTGCCAGCAGCTTATCCGGGACAGGAAACTATGGCTACACCTTC.

V usage is TRBV12-3 or TRBV12-4 and J usage is TRBJ2-5; D may correspond to TRBD1 or TRBD2 (5 bases each). The CDR3 totals 12 residues. Trimming pared 11 bases from V and 5 bases from J, leaving 15 bases between. This CDR3 is CASRGRLETQYF. The CDR3 coding sequence is TGTGCCTCCCGGGGCCGGCTGGAGACCCAGTACTTC.

The chain links TRBV6-2 or TRBV6-3 to TRBJ2-5; TRBD1 aligns across 8 bases. The CDR3 loop spans 13 amino acids. Unmatched junction bases numbered 5, after V lost 6 bases and J lost 5 bases. Germline CDR1 MNHEY, CDR2 SVGEGT. CDR3 residues: CASSGQGRETQYF. CDR3 in DNA: TGTGCCAGCAGCGGACAGGGAAGGGAGACCCAGTACTTC.

This chain uses TRBV10-2 with TRBJ2-7; weak D call: TRBD2 (5 bases). Trimming stripped 7 bases from V and 7 bases from J, with 11 bases between. Germline CDR1 reads WSHSY; CDR2 reads SAAADI. The CDR3 extends over 11 amino acids. This CDR3 is CASKGPGEQYF. DNA for the CDR3: TGCGCCAGCAAAGGACCGGGGGAGCAGTACTTC.

The rearrangement joins TRBV28 to TRBJ1-3; D perhaps matches TRBD1 (5 bases). This CDR3 is built from 16 residues. The V end lost 2 bases, the J end lost 0 bases, and 11 bases lay between the germline ends. In germline, CDR1 is MDHEN, CDR2 SYDVKM. CDR3 sequence reads: CASSLRGSHSGNTIYF. CDR3 nucleotides: TGTGCCAGCAGTTTACGGGGGAGCCACTCTGGAAACACCATATATTTT.

The chain links TRBV18 to TRBJ2-1; D gene uncertain. Trimming took 5 bases from V and 3 from J, leaving 2 bases between them. Germline V gives CDR1 KGHSH, CDR2 LQKENI. This CDR3 is built from 11 residues. The CDR3 sequence is CASSNYNEQFF. CDR3 nucleotides: TGTGCCAGCTCAAACTACAATGAGCAGTTCTTC.

The CDR3 sequence: CASSYGGVPNEQFF. The CDR3 DNA sequence: TGTGCCAGCAGTTACGGTGGGGTCCCCAATGAGCAGTTCTTC. V gene TRBV6-2 or TRBV6-3 combines with J gene TRBJ2-1; no reliable D call. CDR1 is MNHEY and CDR2 is SVGEGT in the germline V gene. Trimming took 2 bases from V and 6 from J, leaving 11 bases between them. The CDR3 contains 14 residues.

This rearrangement joins TRBV9 to TRBJ2-5; possible D gene TRBD2, 6 bases. The length of the CDR3 is 13 residues. Germline CDR1 and CDR2: SGDLS and YYNGEE. The V end lost 0 bases, the J end lost 5 bases, and 8 bases lay between the germline ends. CDR3 coding DNA: TGTGCCAGCAGCGTAGGGCTAGCGGAGACCCAGTACTTC. The encoded protein is CASSVGLAETQYF. The whole variable domain, remainder taken from reference TRBV9 and TRBJ2-5, is DSGVTQTPKHLITATGQRVTLRCSPRSGDLSVYWYQQSLDQGLQFLIQYYNGEERAKGNILERFSAQQFPDLHSELNLSSLELGDSALYFCASSVGLAETQYFGPGTRLLVL.

The chain has TRBV28 and TRBJ1-2; D is perhaps TRBD1 (5 bases). The ends were cut back, 5 bases at V and 4 bases at J, with 14 bases in the middle. The germline V gene encodes CDR1 MDHEN and CDR2 SYDVKM. This CDR3 comprises 14 residues. The CDR3 coding sequence is TGTGCCAGCAGTCCAATTCAGAGGGGCTATGGCTACACCTTC. It specifies CASSPIQRGYGYTF.

This rearrangement joins TRBV28 to TRBJ2-7; D is unclear. The length of the CDR3 is 13 residues. V gave up 6 bases and J gave up 3 bases, with 12 bases separating them. From germline, CDR1 is MDHEN and CDR2 SYDVKM. The CDR3 DNA is TGTGCCAGCAGCTCCCGGGTCATCTACGAGCAGTACTTC. This gives the protein CASSSRVIYEQYF.

The rearrangement links TRBV28 to TRBJ2-1; perhaps TRBD2 as D (6 bases). The CDR3 length is 13 residues. The germline CDR1 and CDR2 sequences are MDHEN and SYDVKM. V lost 7 bases, J lost 8 bases, and 15 bases lay in between. CDR3 sequence reads: CASIGGPWDEQFF. CDR3 sequence (DNA): TGTGCCAGCATCGGGGGTCCCTGGGATGAGCAGTTCTTC.

The V and J genes are TRBV18 and TRBJ1-2; the D is unclear. Germline V gene sequence: CDR1 KGHSH, CDR2 LQKENI. Trimming left V 6 bases short and J 8 bases short, with 13 bases between. This CDR3 spans 12 amino acids. The CDR3 sequence is CASSLDEGGYTF. DNA for the CDR3: TGTGCCAGCTCCCTGGACGAAGGAGGCTACACCTTC.

This clone was seen a few times. The rearrangement links TRBV19 to TRBJ1-5; D might be TRBD1 (6 bases). CDR3 length: 15 residues. Germline-derived CDR1 and CDR2 are LNHDA and SQIVND (reference sequence). The V and J ends lost 4 bases and 1 base respectively, with 11 bases between them. The CDR3 protein is CASSTGTKSNQPQHF. The CDR3 DNA sequence: TGTGCCAGTAGTACCGGGACAAAAAGCAATCAGCCCCAGCATTTT.

This rearrangement joins TRBV7-2 to TRBJ2-1; D call uncertain. Germline V gene lookup returns CDR1 SGHTA and CDR2 FQGNSA. V lost 0 bases and J lost 10, with 16 bases in between. The CDR3 loop spans 15 amino acids. CDR3 DNA sequence: TGTGCCAGCAGCTTAGCCCCTACGGGCACCCGGGAGCAGTTCTTC. Amino acid sequence: CASSLAPTGTREQFF.

The chain recombines TRBV6-4 with TRBJ2-1; the match to TRBD1 covers 7 bases. The CDR3 extends over 13 amino acids. J gave up 5 bases and V 2 bases, and 0 bases lay outside the gene matches. Looked up from germline, CDR1 is MRHNA and CDR2 is SNTAGT. DNA of the CDR3: TGTGCCAGCAGTGACAGGGGGCACAATGAGCAGTTCTTC. Translation gives CASSDRGHNEQFF.

The chain combines TRBV6-2 or TRBV6-3 with TRBJ2-1; 7 bases line up with TRBD2. The V gene end was trimmed by 5 bases and the J gene end by 4 bases; junction bases not matched to a gene: 14. CDR3 size: 17 residues. Germline V gene lookup returns CDR1 MNHEY and CDR2 SVGEGT. This chain's CDR3 is CASSTPGTGGVYNEQFF. The CDR3 coding sequence is TGTGCCAGCAGTACCCCAGGGACGGGGGGAGTTTACAATGAGCAGTTCTTC.

The chain uses TRBV4-1 and TRBJ2-7; D remains ambiguous. The germline V gene has CDR1 MGHRA and CDR2 YSYEKL. The CDR3 is made up of 13 amino acids. The V end lost 3 bases, the J end lost 9 bases, and 15 bases lay between the germline ends. The CDR3: CASSQVSSRGQYF. CDR3 nucleotides: TGCGCCAGCAGCCAGGTGAGCTCACGCGGGCAGTACTTC.

The chain combines TRBV9 with TRBJ1-1, with a weak D call TRBD1 (6 bases). The CDR3 has 13 amino acids. CDR1 and CDR2 from the germline V gene are SGDLS and YYNGEE. Trimming took 3 bases from V and 2 from J, leaving 8 bases between them. The CDR3 here is CASSGGANTEAFF. Written as DNA, the CDR3 is TGTGCCAGCAGCGGGGGGGCTAACACTGAAGCTTTCTTT.

V and J are TRBV11-2 and TRBJ1-1; 10 nucleotides agree with TRBD1. The V and J ends lost 5 bases and 1 base, in that order; junction bases with no gene match: 13. CDR3 length: 18 amino acids. Germline V gives CDR1 SGHAT, CDR2 FQNNGV. The CDR3 region is CASSPPRQGALTNTEAFF. The CDR3 bases are TGTGCCAGCAGCCCTCCGCGACAGGGGGCCTTAACGAACACTGAAGCTTTCTTT. Filled out from reference TRBV11-2 and TRBJ1-1, the complete variable domain reads EAGVAQSPRYKIIEKRQSVAFWCNPISGHATLYWYQQILGQGPKLLIQFQNNGVVDDSQLPKDRFSAERLKGVDSTLKIQPAKLEDSAVYLCASSPPRQGALTNTEAFFGQGTRLTVV.

V is TRBV5-6 and J is TRBJ1-5; D is unresolved. Trimming took off 0 bases at V and 2 bases at J, with 6 bases between the two ends. Germline V gene lookup returns CDR1 SGHDT and CDR2 YYEEEE. This CDR3 has 14 amino acids. The DNA of the CDR3 is TGTGCCAGCAGCTTGGGTGGGGGCAATCAGCCCCAGCATTTT. This sequence encodes CASSLGGGNQPQHF.

This chain joins TRBV2 and TRBJ1-1, with 7 bases matching TRBD1. Germline loops: CDR1 SNHLY, CDR2 FYNNEI. V was pared by 8 bases and J by 4 bases, with 7 bases of the junction left unmatched. The CDR3 runs to 13 residues. The CDR3 spells CASGGQDGTEAFF. The CDR3 coding sequence is TGTGCCAGCGGAGGACAGGACGGCACTGAAGCTTTCTTT.

V and J are TRBV28 and TRBJ2-7; a weak D match, TRBD1 (6 bases). From germline, CDR1 is MDHEN and CDR2 SYDVKM. The V end lost 3 bases, the J end lost 3 bases, and 12 bases lay between the germline ends. The CDR3 totals 14 residues. The DNA of the CDR3 is TGTGCCAGCAGTTTTAGGGGGACCAGCTACGAGCAGTACTTC. Its translation: CASSFRGTSYEQYF.

V usage is TRBV9 and J usage is TRBJ1-6; D call uncertain. The CDR3 spans 15 residues. Trimming left V 0 bases short and J 7 bases short, with 11 bases between. From germline, CDR1 is SGDLS and CDR2 YYNGEE. DNA of the CDR3: TGTGCCAGCAGCGTAGACGGAGGAGAAAATTCACCCCTCCACTTT. Protein: CASSVDGGENSPLHF.

The chain has TRBV19 and TRBJ1-3, with D tentatively TRBD1 (5 bases). Germline CDR1 and CDR2: LNHDA and SQIVND (reference sequence). Trimming took 1 base from V and 0 from J, leaving 16 bases between them. This CDR3 contains 18 residues. For the CDR3, the DNA is TGTGCCAGTAGTATAGTTACAGGACCTGCGATCTCTGGAAACACCATATATTTT. As protein: CASSIVTGPAISGNTIYF.

This clone appeared a single time. The chain recombines TRBV5-4 with TRBJ2-7; D gene unclear. The V gene lost 4 bases and the J gene lost 5 bases, with 16 bases spanning the gap. The V gene's germline CDR1 is SGHNT and CDR2 YYREEE (reference sequence). The CDR3 is made up of 14 amino acids. The CDR3 protein is CASSQPHGRDEQYF. In DNA, the CDR3 is TGTGCCAGCAGCCAACCCCACGGACGTGACGAGCAGTACTTC.

CDR3 nucleotide sequence: TGTGCCAGCAGCCTCGAGGGGACAGGAAACACCATATATTTT. Its translation is CASSLEGTGNTIYF. The chain joins TRBV4-2 to TRBJ1-3, with D perhaps matching TRBD1 (6 bases). CDR1 and CDR2 from the germline V gene are LGHNA and YNFKEQ. V was pared by 4 bases and J by 4 bases, with 11 bases between. The CDR3 has 14 amino acids.

The rearrangement links TRBV19 to TRBJ1-2; D remains ambiguous. This CDR3 contains 12 residues. The V end lost 7 bases, the J end lost 4 bases, and 10 bases lay between the germline ends. Germline V CDR1 and CDR2: LNHDA, SQIVND (reference sequence). In DNA, the CDR3 is TGTGCCAGTACTCAAGAGGGCTATGGCTACACCTTC. Translating gives CASTQEGYGYTF.

The chain couples TRBV6-5 to TRBJ2-2; D is ambiguous. The CDR3 loop spans 12 amino acids. V was pared by 5 bases and J by 8 bases, with 9 bases between. Looked up from germline, CDR1 is MNHEY and CDR2 is SVGAGI. DNA of the CDR3: TGTGCCAGCAGTAGAACCAGGGGGGAGCTGTTTTTT. This sequence encodes CASSRTRGELFF.